This passage covers 26 T cell receptor beta chains from one sample sequenced in a study of cytomegalovirus exposure and HLA in healthy donors. The assay was immunoSEQ multiplex PCR, and TCRdb's table has in-frame clones only and misses some. Altogether 65,000 to 80,000 clones are present, 94% being singletons, with the ten largest covering approximately 2%. Sequencing was performed on PBMCs. The receptors originated from a woman aged 18-30 years in good health and CMV-seropositive.

The chain couples TRBV4-1 to TRBJ1-4, with D unclear. Trimming removed 1 base from V and 2 bases from J, with 14 bases in between. This CDR3 spans 17 amino acids. CDR1 and CDR2 from the germline V gene are MGHRA and YSYEKL. CDR3 DNA sequence: TGCGCCAGCAGCCAAGGAGGGTCAGTGGGGACTAATGAAAAACTGTTTTTT. Translating it yields CASSQGGSVGTNEKLFF.

The CDR3 DNA reads as TGTGCCAGCAGCGGAGTGATAGGACAGGGAATAGGCTATGGCTACACCTTC. As protein: CASSGVIGQGIGYGYTF. The chain employs TRBV2 and TRBJ1-2, with 8 nucleotides matching TRBD1. The CDR3 spans 17 residues. After removal of 6 bases from V and 4 bases from J, the junction contained 16 bases not matched to a gene. Germline V gives CDR1 SNHLY, CDR2 FYNNEI.

In its sample, this clone was seen once. The rearrangement uses TRBV11-3 and TRBJ1-2; 9 bases agree with TRBD1. Trimming at V came to 3 bases and at J to 12 bases, leaving 8 bases not matched to a gene. CDR1 and CDR2 (germline): SGHNT, YENEEA. The length of the CDR3 is 13 residues. The CDR3 region is CASSLRSGQGDTF. CDR3 DNA sequence: TGTGCCAGCAGCTTGCGTTCGGGACAGGGAGACACCTTC.

This clone has a single count. The J gene is TRBJ2-7, the V gene TRBV29-1; 11 bases agree with TRBD2. CDR3 size: 15 residues. The germline CDR1 and CDR2 sequences are SQVTM and ANQGSEA. The V and J ends lost 6 bases and 4 bases, in that order; junction bases with no gene match: 11. This CDR3 reads CSVRLAGRSAYEQYF. CDR3 bases: TGCAGCGTCAGACTAGCGGGACGTTCTGCGTACGAGCAGTACTTC.

The chain is built from TRBV27 and TRBJ2-7, with 8 bases fitting TRBD2. CDR3 length: 16 residues. CDR1 MNHEY and CDR2 SMNVEV come from the germline V gene (reference sequence). The V and J ends lost 1 base and 3 bases, in that order; junction bases with no gene match: 8. The CDR3 bases are TGTGCCAGCAGTTTATTCCCCCTAGCGGGCCGCTACGAGCAGTACTTC. It encodes CASSLFPLAGRYEQYF.

The chain carries TRBV5-1 and TRBJ1-2; D remains ambiguous. Germline V gene data show CDR1 as SGHRS and CDR2 as YFSETQ. The CDR3 is 15 residues long. V was pared by 4 bases and J by 9 bases, with 22 bases between. The CDR3 loop reads CASSLDGYWARRYTF. In DNA form, the CDR3 reads TGCGCCAGCAGCCTGGATGGGTATTGGGCTCGTCGCTACACCTTC.

The chain combines TRBV9 with TRBJ2-5, with 11 bases matching TRBD2. Losses at the gene ends were 4 bases for V and 4 bases for J; bases not matched to a gene: 9. The CDR3 loop spans 16 amino acids. CDR1 and CDR2 (germline): SGDLS, YYNGEE. The CDR3 protein is CASSKGLAEGGETQYF. Written as DNA, the CDR3 is TGTGCCAGCAGCAAGGGACTAGCGGAGGGAGGAGAGACCCAGTACTTC.

The CDR3 DNA reads TGTGCCAGCAGCTTTGACAGGGCTGGCTACACCTTC. It specifies CASSFDRAGYTF. The chain links TRBV7-9 to TRBJ1-2, with TRBD1 matching over 7 bases. This CDR3 comprises 12 residues. Germline values: CDR1 SEHNR, CDR2 FQNEAQ (reference sequence). Unmatched junction bases numbered 2, after V lost 3 bases and J lost 7 bases.

The CDR3 is CASSEMGSAYEQYF. CDR3 bases: TGCGCCAGCAGTGAGATGGGCAGTGCCTACGAGCAGTACTTC. V and J are TRBV10-2 and TRBJ2-7; D unclear. Trimming took off 2 bases at V and 2 bases at J, with 10 bases between the two ends. The CDR3 runs to 14 residues. CDR1 is WSHSY and CDR2 is SAAADI in the germline V gene.

The chain recombines TRBV2 with TRBJ2-1, with 11 bases lining up with TRBD2. Germline CDR1 and CDR2: SNHLY and FYNNEI. The V segment lost 6 bases and the J segment 9 bases; nucleotides outside the gene matches: 7. The length of the CDR3 is 14 residues. CDR3 coding DNA: TGTGCCAGCAGGGTAGCGGGAGGGGGAGGTGAGCAGTTCTTC. Translating it yields CASRVAGGGGEQFF.

CDR3 residues: CASSQARDSDEQFF. The CDR3 nucleotides read TGTGCCAGCAGCCAAGCCAGGGACTCAGATGAGCAGTTCTTC. The rearrangement uses TRBV4-2 and TRBJ2-1; TRBD2 is a possible D gene (6 bases). The germline V gene has CDR1 LGHNA and CDR2 YNFKEQ. The CDR3 contains 14 residues. The ends were cut back, 1 base at V and 8 bases at J, with 12 bases in the middle.

The chain has TRBV10-2 and TRBJ1-1; D may be TRBD1 (5 bases). V lost 0 bases and J 10 bases, leaving 9 bases between the germline ends. The CDR3 is 12 residues long. Germline V gives CDR1 WSHSY, CDR2 SAAADI. In nucleotides, the CDR3 is TGCGCCAGCAGTGAGTCGACGGGGGGAGCTTTCTTT. It translates to CASSESTGGAFF.

V is TRBV5-1 and J is TRBJ2-4; D is possibly TRBD1 (6 bases). The V gene's germline CDR1 is SGHRS and CDR2 YFSETQ. There are 14 residues in the CDR3. With 3 bases removed from V and 6 bases from J, the gap between germline ends came to 13 bases. The CDR3: CASSSDSVLNIQYF. CDR3 bases: TGCGCCAGCAGCTCGGACAGCGTTCTAAACATTCAGTACTTC.

This chain connects TRBV11-2 to TRBJ1-4, with D hard to call. The CDR3 is 16 residues long. The germline V gene has CDR1 SGHAT and CDR2 FQNNGV. The germline V and J ends were trimmed by 0 bases and 7 bases, with 15 bases remaining between them. DNA for the CDR3: TGTGCCAGCAGCTTAGATGAGGCGAGGGCCGGTGAAAAACTGTTTTTT. Protein product: CASSLDEARAGEKLFF.

V and J are TRBV27 and TRBJ2-1; 7 bases map to TRBD2. V shed 2 bases and J 0 bases; nucleotides not matched to a gene: 4. CDR1 MNHEY and CDR2 SMNVEV come from the germline V gene (reference sequence). This CDR3 comprises 16 residues. The DNA for the CDR3 is TGTGCCAGCAGTTTAGAGCGGGAAGGCTCCTACAATGAGCAGTTCTTC. This translates into CASSLEREGSYNEQFF.

This chain joins TRBV13 and TRBJ2-2; D is possibly TRBD2 (5 bases). Trimming cost V 1 base and J 7 bases, with 7 bases left between them. CDR1 PRHDT and CDR2 FYEKMQ come from the germline V gene (reference sequence). The CDR3 runs to 13 residues. CDR3 loop: CASSLDRGGELFF. The CDR3 DNA follows: TGTGCCAGCAGCTTAGACCGGGGCGGGGAGCTGTTTTTT.

The rearrangement uses TRBV5-1 and TRBJ2-3; D remains unclear. The germline CDR1 and CDR2 sequences are SGHRS and YFSETQ. The V end was cut by 1 base, the J end by 2 bases, with 8 bases between. This CDR3 contains 14 residues. CDR3 sequence: CASSLTADTDTQYF. CDR3 coding DNA: TGCGCCAGCAGCTTGACAGCTGACACAGATACGCAGTATTTT.

The CDR3 sequence is CASSYGSATNEKLFF. The CDR3 DNA reads TGTGCCAGCAGTTATGGTAGCGCAACTAATGAAAAACTGTTTTTT. The chain combines TRBV6-6 with TRBJ1-4; unclear D gene. CDR1 and CDR2 (germline): MNHNY, SVGAGI (reference sequence). The CDR3 covers 15 residues. The V end lost 3 bases, the J end lost 0 bases, and 8 bases lay between the germline ends.

In nucleotides, the CDR3 is TGCAGCTTTAAACAGGGGGGTAGCACAGATACGCAGTATTTT. The encoded protein is CSFKQGGSTDTQYF. The genes are TRBV29-1 and TRBJ2-3; 8 bases are shared with TRBD1. Germline CDR1 is SQVTM and CDR2 is ANQGSEA. CDR3 length: 14 residues. Germline trimming cut 8 bases from V and 0 bases from J; bases unmatched to any gene: 7.

The J gene is TRBJ1-2, the V gene TRBV14, with D maybe TRBD1 (5 bases). There are 17 residues in the CDR3. V lost 0 bases, J lost 0 bases, and 14 bases lay in between. Per germline, CDR1 SGHDN and CDR2 FVKESK. As DNA, the CDR3 is TGTGCCAGCAGCCAAGAAATGGGGCAGGAAGCTAACTATGGCTACACCTTC. It yields the protein CASSQEMGQEANYGYTF.

The gene calls are TRBV6-6 and TRBJ2-1, with D maybe TRBD2 (5 bases). There are 12 residues in the CDR3. CDR1 is MNHNY, CDR2 SVGAGI, per germline (reference sequence). Trimming took off 5 bases at V and 5 bases at J, with 7 bases between the two ends. CDR3 protein: CASSRTDNEQFF. CDR3 DNA sequence: TGTGCCAGCAGTAGGACTGACAATGAGCAGTTCTTC.

In the case of this clone: A junction end diverges from the germline sequence, so it may reflect a read error. The genes are TRBV6-5 and TRBJ2-6, with TRBD1 matching over 10 bases. The CDR3 runs to 16 residues. Germline-derived CDR1 and CDR2 are MNHEY and SVGAGI. The CDR3 DNA is TGTGCCAGCAGTTTCCGACTAGGACAGGGGGACAACGTCCTGACTTTC. Its protein product is CASSFRLGQGDNVLTF.

This clone appeared once. The gene calls are TRBV10-2 and TRBJ2-1, with TRBD2 matching over 14 bases. Germline values: CDR1 WSHSY, CDR2 SAAADI. J lost 7 bases, V lost 7 bases, and 15 bases had no gene match. This CDR3 is built from 18 residues. In DNA, the CDR3 is TGCGCCAGCAAAAAGGGACTAGCGGGAGCGGTTGGTAGAAATGAGCAGTTCTTC. Protein product: CASKKGLAGAVGRNEQFF.

The gene calls are TRBV7-8 and TRBJ1-5; perhaps TRBD1 as D (6 bases). The CDR3 loop spans 15 amino acids. CDR1 and CDR2 (germline): SGHVS, FQNEAQ. V shed 4 bases and J shed 7 bases, with 17 bases lying between them. The DNA of the CDR3 is TGTGCCAGCAGCTGGGGGCAGGGCAGGGGACAGCCCCAGCATTTT. Its translation is CASSWGQGRGQPQHF.

The chain couples TRBV13 to TRBJ1-2, with D possibly being TRBD1 (6 bases). Trimming shortened V by 6 bases and J by 4 bases, and 15 bases separated the two germline ends. The V gene's germline CDR1 is PRHDT and CDR2 FYEKMQ (reference sequence). This CDR3 contains 14 residues. CDR3 nucleotides: TGTGCCAGCAGTCCCCTGAGGGACACCTATGGCTACACCTTC. Amino acids: CASSPLRDTYGYTF.

The rearrangement joins TRBV7-9 to TRBJ1-1; D not resolved. V was pared by 7 bases and J by 11 bases, with 14 bases between. This CDR3 has 11 amino acids. The germline V gene has CDR1 SEHNR and CDR2 FQNEAQ (reference sequence). In DNA, the CDR3 is TGTGCCAGCACCCTTGAGGAGAGGGCTTTCTTT. Encoded protein: CASTLEERAFF.